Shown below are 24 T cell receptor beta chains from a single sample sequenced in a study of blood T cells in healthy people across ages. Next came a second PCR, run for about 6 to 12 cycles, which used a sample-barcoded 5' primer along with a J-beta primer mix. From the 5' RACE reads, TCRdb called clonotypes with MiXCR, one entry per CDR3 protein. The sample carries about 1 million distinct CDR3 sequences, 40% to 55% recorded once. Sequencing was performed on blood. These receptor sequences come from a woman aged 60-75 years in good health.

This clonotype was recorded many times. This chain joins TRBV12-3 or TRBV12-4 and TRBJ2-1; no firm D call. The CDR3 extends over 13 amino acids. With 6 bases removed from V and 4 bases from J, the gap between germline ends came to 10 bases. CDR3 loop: CASSPGLYNEQFF. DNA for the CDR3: TGTGCCAGCAGCCCTGGTCTATACAATGAGCAGTTCTTC.

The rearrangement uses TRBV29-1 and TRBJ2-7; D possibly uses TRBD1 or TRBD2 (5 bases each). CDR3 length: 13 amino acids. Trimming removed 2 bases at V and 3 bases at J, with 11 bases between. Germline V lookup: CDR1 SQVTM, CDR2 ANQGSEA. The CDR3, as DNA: TGCAGCGTTGAATTGTCGGGGCGCTACGAGCAGTACTTC. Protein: CSVELSGRYEQYF.

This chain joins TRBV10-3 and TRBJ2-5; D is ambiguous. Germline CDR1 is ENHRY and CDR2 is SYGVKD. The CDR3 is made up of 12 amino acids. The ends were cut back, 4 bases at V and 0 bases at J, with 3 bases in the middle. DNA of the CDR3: TGTGCCATCAGTGTCGACCAAGAGACCCAGTACTTC. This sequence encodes CAISVDQETQYF.

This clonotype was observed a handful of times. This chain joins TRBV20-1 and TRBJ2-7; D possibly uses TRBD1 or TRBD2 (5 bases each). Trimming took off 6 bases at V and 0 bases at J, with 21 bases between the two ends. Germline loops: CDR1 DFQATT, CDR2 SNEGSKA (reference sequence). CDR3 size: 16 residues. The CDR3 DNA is TGCAGTGCATCCACGTTATACGGGGACCTCTCCTACGAGCAGTACTTC. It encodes CSASTLYGDLSYEQYF.

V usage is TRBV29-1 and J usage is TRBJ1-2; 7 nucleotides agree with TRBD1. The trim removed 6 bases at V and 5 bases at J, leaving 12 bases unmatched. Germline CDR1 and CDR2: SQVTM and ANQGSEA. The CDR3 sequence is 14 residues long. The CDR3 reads CSVPPGDSIYGYTF. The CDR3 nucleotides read TGCAGCGTCCCTCCCGGGGACAGCATTTATGGCTACACCTTC.

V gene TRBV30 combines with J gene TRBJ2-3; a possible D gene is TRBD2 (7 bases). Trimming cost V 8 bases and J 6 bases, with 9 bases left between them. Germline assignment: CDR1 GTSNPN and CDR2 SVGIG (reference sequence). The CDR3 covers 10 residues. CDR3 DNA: TGTGCCAGGGGGGGGGATACGCAGTATTTT. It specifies CARGGDTQYF. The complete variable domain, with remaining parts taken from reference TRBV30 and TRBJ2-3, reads SQTIHQWPATLVQPVGSPLSLECTVEGTSNPNLYWYRQAAGRGLQLLFYSVGIGQISSEVPQNLSASRPQDRQFILSSKKLLLSDSGFYLCARGGDTQYFGPGTRLTVL.

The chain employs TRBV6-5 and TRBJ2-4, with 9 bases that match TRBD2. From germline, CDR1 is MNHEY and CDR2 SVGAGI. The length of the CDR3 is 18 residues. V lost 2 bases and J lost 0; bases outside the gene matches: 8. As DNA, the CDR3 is TGTGCCAGCAGTTACCAAATAGCGGGAGAGGTAGCCAAAAACATTCAGTACTTC. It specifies CASSYQIAGEVAKNIQYF.

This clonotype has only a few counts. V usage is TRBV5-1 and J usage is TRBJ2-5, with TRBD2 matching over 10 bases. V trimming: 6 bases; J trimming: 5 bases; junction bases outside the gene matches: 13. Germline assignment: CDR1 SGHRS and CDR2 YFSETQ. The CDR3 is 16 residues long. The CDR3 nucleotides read TGCGCCAGCACCCAAAGCGGGAGGGCCACTGGGGAGACCCAGTACTTC. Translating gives CASTQSGRATGETQYF.

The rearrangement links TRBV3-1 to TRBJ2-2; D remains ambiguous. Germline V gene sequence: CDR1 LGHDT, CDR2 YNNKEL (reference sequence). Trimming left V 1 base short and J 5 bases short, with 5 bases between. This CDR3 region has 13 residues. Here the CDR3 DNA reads TGTGCCAGCAGCCAAGGTGATACCGGGGAGCTGTTTTTT. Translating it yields CASSQGDTGELFF.

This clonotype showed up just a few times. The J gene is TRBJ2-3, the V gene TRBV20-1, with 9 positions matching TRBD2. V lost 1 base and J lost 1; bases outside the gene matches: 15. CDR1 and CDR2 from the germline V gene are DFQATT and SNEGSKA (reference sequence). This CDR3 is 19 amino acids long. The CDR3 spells CSARGVMMEREDRTDTQYF. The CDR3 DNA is TGCAGTGCTAGAGGCGTGATGATGGAGCGGGAGGACCGCACAGATACGCAGTATTTT.

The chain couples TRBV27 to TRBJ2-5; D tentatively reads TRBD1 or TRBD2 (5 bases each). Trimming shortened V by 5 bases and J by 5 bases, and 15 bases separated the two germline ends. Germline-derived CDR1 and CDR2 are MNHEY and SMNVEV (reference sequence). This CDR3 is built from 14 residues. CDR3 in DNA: TGTGCCAGCAGTCAAGGGACCGGGGTGGAGACCCAGTACTTC. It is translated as CASSQGTGVETQYF.

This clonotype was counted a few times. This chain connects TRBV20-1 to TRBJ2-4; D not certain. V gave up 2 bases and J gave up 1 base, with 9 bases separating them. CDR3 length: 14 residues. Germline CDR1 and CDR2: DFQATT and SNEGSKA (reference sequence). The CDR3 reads CSARYARAKNIQYF. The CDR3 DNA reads TGCAGTGCTAGATATGCCAGGGCCAAAAACATTCAGTACTTC.

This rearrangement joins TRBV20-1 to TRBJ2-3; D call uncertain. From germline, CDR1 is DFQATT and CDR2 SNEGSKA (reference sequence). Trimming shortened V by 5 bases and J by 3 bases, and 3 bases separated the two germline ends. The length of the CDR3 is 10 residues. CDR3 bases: TGCAGTGCTTTTACAGATACGCAGTATTTT. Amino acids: CSAFTDTQYF.

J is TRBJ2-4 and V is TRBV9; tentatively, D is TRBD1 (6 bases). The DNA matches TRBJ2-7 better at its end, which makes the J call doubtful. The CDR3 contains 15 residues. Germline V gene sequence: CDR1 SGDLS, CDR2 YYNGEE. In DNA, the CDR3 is TGTGCCAGCAGCCCCGACAGGATACCTTCCTACGAGCAGTACTTC. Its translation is CASSPDRIPSYEQYF.

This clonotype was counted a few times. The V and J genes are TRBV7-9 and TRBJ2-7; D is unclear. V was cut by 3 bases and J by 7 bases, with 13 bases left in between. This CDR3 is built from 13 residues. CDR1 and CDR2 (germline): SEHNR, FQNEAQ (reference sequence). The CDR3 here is CASSFGEDGEQYF. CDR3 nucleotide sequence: TGTGCCAGCAGCTTCGGCGAAGATGGGGAGCAGTACTTC.

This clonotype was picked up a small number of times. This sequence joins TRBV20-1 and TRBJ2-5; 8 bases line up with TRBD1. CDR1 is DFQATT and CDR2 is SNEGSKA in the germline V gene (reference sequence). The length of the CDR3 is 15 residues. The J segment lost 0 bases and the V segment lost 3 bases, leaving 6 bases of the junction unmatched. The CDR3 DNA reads TGCAGTGCTAGGGCTGGGACAGGAGACCAAGAGACCCAGTACTTC. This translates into CSARAGTGDQETQYF.

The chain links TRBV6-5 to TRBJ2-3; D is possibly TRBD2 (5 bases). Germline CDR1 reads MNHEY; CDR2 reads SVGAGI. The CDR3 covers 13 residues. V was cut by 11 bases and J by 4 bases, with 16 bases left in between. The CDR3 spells CAVGGVAPDTQYF. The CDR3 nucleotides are TGTGCCGTCGGAGGTGTTGCCCCAGATACGCAGTATTTT.

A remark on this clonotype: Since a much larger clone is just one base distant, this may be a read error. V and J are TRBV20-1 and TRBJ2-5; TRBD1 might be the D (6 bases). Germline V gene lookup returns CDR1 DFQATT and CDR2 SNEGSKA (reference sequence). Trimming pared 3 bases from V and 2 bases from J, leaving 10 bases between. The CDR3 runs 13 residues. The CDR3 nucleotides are TGCAGTGCTAGCCCTCAGGGGCAAGAGACCCAGTACTTC. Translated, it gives CSASPQGQETQYF.

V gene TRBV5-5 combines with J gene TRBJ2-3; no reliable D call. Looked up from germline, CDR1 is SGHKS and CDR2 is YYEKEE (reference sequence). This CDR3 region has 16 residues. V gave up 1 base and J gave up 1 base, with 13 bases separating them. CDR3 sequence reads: CASSLIQPSGTDTQYF. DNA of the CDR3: TGTGCCAGCAGCTTGATCCAACCGTCAGGCACAGATACGCAGTATTTT. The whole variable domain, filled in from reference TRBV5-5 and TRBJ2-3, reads DAGVTQSPTHLIKTRGQQVTLRCSPISGHKSVSWYQQVLGQGPQFIFQYYEKEERGRGNFPDRFSARQFPNYSSELNVNALLLGDSALYLCASSLIQPSGTDTQYFGPGTRLTVL.

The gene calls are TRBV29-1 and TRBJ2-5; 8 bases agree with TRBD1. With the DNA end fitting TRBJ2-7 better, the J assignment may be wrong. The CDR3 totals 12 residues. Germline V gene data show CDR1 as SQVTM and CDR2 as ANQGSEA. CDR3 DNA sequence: TGCAGCGTCGGACAGGGTGAGAACGAGCAGTACTTC. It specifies CSVGQGENEQYF.

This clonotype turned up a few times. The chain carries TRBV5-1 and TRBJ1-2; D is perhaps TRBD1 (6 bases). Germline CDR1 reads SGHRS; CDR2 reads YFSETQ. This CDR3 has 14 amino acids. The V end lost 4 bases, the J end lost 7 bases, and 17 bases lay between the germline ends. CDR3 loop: CASSLQGLAAGYTF. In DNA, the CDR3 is TGCGCCAGCAGCCTACAGGGACTAGCGGCTGGCTACACCTTC.

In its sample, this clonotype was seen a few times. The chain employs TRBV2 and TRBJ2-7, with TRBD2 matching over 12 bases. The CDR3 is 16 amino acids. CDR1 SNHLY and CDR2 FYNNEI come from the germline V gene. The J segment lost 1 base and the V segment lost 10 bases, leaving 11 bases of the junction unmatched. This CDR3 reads CAMNGLAGSDSYEQYF. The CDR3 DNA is TGTGCCATGAACGGACTAGCGGGATCAGATTCCTACGAGCAGTACTTC.

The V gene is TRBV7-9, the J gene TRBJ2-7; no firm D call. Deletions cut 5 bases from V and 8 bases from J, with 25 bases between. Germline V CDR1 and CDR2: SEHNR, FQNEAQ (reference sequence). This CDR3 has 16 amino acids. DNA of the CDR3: TGTGCCAGCAGCGCCCGATCCCTCGGCGTGATGGATAAGCAGTACTTC. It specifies CASSARSLGVMDKQYF.

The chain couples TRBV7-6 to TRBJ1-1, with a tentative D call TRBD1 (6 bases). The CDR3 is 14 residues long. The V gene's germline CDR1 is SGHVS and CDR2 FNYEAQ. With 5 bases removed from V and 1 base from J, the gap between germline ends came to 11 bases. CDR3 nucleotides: TGTGCCAGCAGCGATAGACAGGCGAACACTGAAGCTTTCTTT. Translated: CASSDRQANTEAFF.